Reported below is one T cell receptor (beta chain). These data originate in a study of T cell changes during pregnancy in multiple sclerosis. Germline trimming cut 0 bases from V and 3 bases from J; bases unmatched to any gene: 3. The CDR3 is made up of 15 amino acids. Germline loops: CDR1 MNHNS, CDR2 SASEGT. Measured with immunoSEQ multiplex PCR; TCRdb has only the in-frame clones, and not every one. Among roughly 45,000 clones, about 94% were seen once, and the ten largest hold 3.5% to 5%. V gene TRBV6-1 combines with J gene TRBJ2-7; the match to TRBD1 covers 9 bases. Sequences were derived from CD8+ T cells from peripheral blood mononuclear cells, sampled after pregnancy. This clonotype originated in a female donor with multiple sclerosis, enrolled in a pregnancy study. The CDR3 region has the DNA TGTGCCAGCAGTGAAGCGTTGGGACAGGGCTACGAGCAGTACTTC. Amino acid sequence: CASSEALGQGYEQYF.